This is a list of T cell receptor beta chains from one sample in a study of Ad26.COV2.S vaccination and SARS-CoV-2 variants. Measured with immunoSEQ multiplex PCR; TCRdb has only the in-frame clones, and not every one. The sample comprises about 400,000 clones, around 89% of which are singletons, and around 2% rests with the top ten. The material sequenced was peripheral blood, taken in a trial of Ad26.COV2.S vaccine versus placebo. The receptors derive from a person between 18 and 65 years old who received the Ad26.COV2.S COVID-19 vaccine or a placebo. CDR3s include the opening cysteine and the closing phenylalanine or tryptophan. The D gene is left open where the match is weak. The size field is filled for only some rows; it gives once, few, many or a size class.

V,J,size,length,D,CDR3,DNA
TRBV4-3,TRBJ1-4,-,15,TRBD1,CASSQDGQAGEKLFF,TGCGCCAGCAGCCAGGACGGACAGGCGGGGGAAAAACTGTTTTTT
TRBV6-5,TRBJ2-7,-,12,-,CASRRQLGEQYF,TGTGCCAGCAGAAGACAGTTGGGCGAGCAGTACTTC
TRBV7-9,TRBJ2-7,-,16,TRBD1,CASSFQTGLTSYEQYF,TGTGCCAGCAGCTTCCAGACAGGGCTGACCTCCTACGAGCAGTACTTC
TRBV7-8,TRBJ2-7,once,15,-,CASSLALQRAYEQYF,TGTGCCAGCAGCTTAGCGCTCCAACGGGCCTACGAGCAGTACTTC
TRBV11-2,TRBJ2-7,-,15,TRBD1,CASSPHAGGAYEQYF,TGTGCCAGCAGCCCGCACGCAGGGGGAGCCTACGAGCAGTACTTC
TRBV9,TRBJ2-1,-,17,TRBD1,CASSARRSNRGYNEQFF,TGTGCCAGCAGCGCCCGGAGGAGTAACAGGGGGTACAATGAGCAGTTCTTC
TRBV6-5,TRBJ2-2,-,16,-,CASSYGSEPNTGELFF,TGTGCCAGCAGTTACGGGTCCGAACCGAACACCGGGGAGCTGTTTTTT
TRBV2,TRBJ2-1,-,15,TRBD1,CASSEWGQGLNEQFF,TGTGCCAGCAGTGAGTGGGGACAGGGGCTCAATGAGCAGTTCTTC
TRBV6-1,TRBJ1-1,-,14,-,CASSELKRNTEAFF,TGTGCCAGCAGTGAATTAAAAAGGAACACTGAAGCTTTCTTT
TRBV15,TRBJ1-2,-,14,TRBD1,CATPDGTGLDGYTF,TGTGCCACTCCCGACGGGACAGGTTTGGATGGCTACACCTTC
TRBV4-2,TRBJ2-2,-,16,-,CASSQESLAGTGELFF,TGTGCCAGCAGCCAAGAGTCCCTGGCGGGCACCGGGGAGCTGTTTTTT
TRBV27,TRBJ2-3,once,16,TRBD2,CASSLLAGAPVDTQYF,TGTGCCAGCAGTTTATTAGCGGGAGCTCCGGTAGATACGCAGTATTTT
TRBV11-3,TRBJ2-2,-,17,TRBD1,CASSPRTGRAYTGELFF,TGTGCCAGCAGCCCGAGGACAGGGCGAGCTTACACCGGGGAGCTGTTTTTT
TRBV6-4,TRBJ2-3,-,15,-,CASSDSREGTDTQYF,TGTGCCAGCAGTGACTCGAGGGAGGGCACAGATACGCAGTATTTT
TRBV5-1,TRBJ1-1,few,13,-,CASSPYMNTEAFF,TGCGCCAGCAGCCCCTACATGAACACTGAAGCTTTCTTT
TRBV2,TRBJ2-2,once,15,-,CASRDRNVNTGELFF,TGTGCCAGCAGAGACAGAAATGTGAACACCGGGGAGCTGTTTTTT
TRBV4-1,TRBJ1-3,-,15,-,CASSQGGGSGNTIYF,TGCGCCAGCAGCCAAGGGGGCGGCTCTGGAAACACCATATATTTT
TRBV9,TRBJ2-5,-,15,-,CASSVALRARETQYF,TGTGCCAGCAGCGTAGCTCTCAGGGCCCGGGAGACCCAGTACTTC
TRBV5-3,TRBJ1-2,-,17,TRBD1,CARSLAGTGRFNYGYTF,TGTGCCAGAAGCCTGGCCGGGACAGGGAGGTTCAACTATGGCTACACCTTC
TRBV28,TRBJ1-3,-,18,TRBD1,CASSSTTWGRGSGNTIYF,TGTGCCAGCAGTTCGACCACGTGGGGCAGGGGGTCTGGAAACACCATATATTTT
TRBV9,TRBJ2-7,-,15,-,CASSVAAGLQYEQYF,TGTGCCAGCAGCGTAGCGGCTGGATTACAATACGAGCAGTACTTC
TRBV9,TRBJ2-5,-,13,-,CASSQGNGETQYF,TGTGCCAGCAGCCAAGGGAATGGTGAGACCCAGTACTTC
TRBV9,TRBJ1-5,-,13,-,CASSVGGSQPQHF,TGTGCCAGCAGCGTGGGGGGGAGTCAGCCCCAGCATTTT
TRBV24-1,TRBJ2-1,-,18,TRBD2,CATSDSKRAGVSYNEQFF,TGTGCCACCAGTGATAGCAAGCGAGCGGGAGTTTCCTACAATGAGCAGTTCTTC
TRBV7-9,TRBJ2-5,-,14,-,CASSLGTQVETQYF,TGTGCCAGCAGCTTAGGGACACAGGTAGAGACCCAGTACTTC
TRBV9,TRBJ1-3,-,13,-,CASSPDAGNTIYF,TGTGCCAGCAGCCCCGATGCGGGAAACACCATATATTTT
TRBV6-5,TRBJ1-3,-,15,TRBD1,CASSYGGQWENTIYF,TGTGCCAGCAGTTACGGGGGACAGTGGGAAAACACCATATATTTT
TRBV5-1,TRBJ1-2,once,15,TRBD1,CASSLGAGGFYGYTF,TGCGCCAGCAGCTTGGGGGCAGGGGGCTTCTATGGCTACACCTTC
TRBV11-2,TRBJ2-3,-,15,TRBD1,CASSLATGVADTQYF,TGTGCCAGCAGCTTAGCCACAGGGGTAGCAGATACGCAGTATTTT
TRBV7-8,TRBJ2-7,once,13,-,CASSRGRSYEQYF,TGTGCCAGCAGCCGCGGACGGTCCTACGAGCAGTACTTC
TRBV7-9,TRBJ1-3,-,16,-,CASKTTRGSSGNTIYF,TGTGCCAGCAAGACCACTCGGGGAAGCTCTGGAAACACCATATATTTT
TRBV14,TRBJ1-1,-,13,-,CASSQVTGTEAFF,TGTGCCAGCAGCCAAGTAACGGGCACTGAAGCTTTCTTT
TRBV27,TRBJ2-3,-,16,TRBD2,CASSSRLAENTDTQYF,TGTGCCAGCAGTTCAAGACTAGCGGAAAACACAGATACGCAGTATTTT
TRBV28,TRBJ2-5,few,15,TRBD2,CASSLGGRGQETQYF,TGTGCCAGCAGTTTAGGCGGGAGGGGACAAGAGACCCAGTACTTC
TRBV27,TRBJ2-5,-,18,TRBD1,CASSPRCQGEMCGETQYF,TGTGCCAGCAGTCCGCGATGCCAGGGGGAAATGTGCGGGGAGACCCAGTACTTC
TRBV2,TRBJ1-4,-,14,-,CASSREGTYEKLFF,TGTGCCAGCAGTCGAGAGGGGACCTACGAAAAACTGTTTTTT
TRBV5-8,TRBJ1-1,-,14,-,CASSFEGTNTEAFF,TGTGCCAGCAGCTTTGAGGGCACGAACACTGAAGCTTTCTTT
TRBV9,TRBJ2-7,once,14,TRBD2,CASSVTGTSYEQYF,TGTGCCAGCAGCGTCACCGGGACTAGCTACGAGCAGTACTTC
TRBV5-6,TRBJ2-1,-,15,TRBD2,CASSLGLAAVREQFF,TGTGCCAGCAGCTTGGGACTAGCGGCAGTAAGGGAGCAGTTCTTC
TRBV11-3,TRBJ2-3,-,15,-,CASSSGGGSTDTQYF,TGTGCCAGCAGTTCTGGAGGGGGCTCCACAGATACGCAGTATTTT
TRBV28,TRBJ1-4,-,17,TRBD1,CASSISGTGGINEKLFF,TGTGCCAGCAGTATTTCCGGGACAGGGGGGATTAATGAAAAACTGTTTTTT
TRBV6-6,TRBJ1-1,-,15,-,CASSYGLGMGTEAFF,TGTGCCAGCAGTTACGGGCTGGGAATGGGCACTGAAGCTTTCTTT
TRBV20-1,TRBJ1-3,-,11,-,CSARAGNTIYF,TGCAGTGCTAGAGCCGGAAACACCATATATTTT
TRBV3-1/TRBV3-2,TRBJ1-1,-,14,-,CASSPPGHDTEAFF,TGTGCCAGCAGCCCCCCGGGACATGATACTGAAGCTTTCTTT
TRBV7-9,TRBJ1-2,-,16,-,CASSPEHQGGAYGYTF,TGTGCCAGCAGTCCAGAGCACCAGGGAGGGGCTTATGGCTACACCTTC
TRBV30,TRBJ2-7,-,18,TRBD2,CAWTSPWTSGSGAHEQYF,TGTGCCTGGACCTCACCGTGGACTAGCGGGTCAGGGGCCCACGAGCAGTACTTC
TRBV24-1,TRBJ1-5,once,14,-,CATSEPGANQPQHF,TGTGCCACCAGTGAACCCGGGGCCAATCAGCCCCAGCATTTT
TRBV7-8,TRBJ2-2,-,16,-,CASSLVSGVNTGELFF,TGTGCCAGCAGCTTAGTATCAGGGGTGAACACCGGGGAGCTGTTTTTT
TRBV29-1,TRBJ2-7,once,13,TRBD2,CSTLAGEWDEQYF,TGCAGCACCCTAGCGGGAGAGTGGGACGAGCAGTACTTC
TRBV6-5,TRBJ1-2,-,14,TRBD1,CASSTGGSIYGYTF,TGTGCCAGCAGTACAGGGGGCTCTATCTATGGCTACACCTTC
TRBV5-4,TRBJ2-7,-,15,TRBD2,CASSSSGRTSYEQYF,TGTGCCAGCAGCTCTAGCGGGAGGACGTCCTACGAGCAGTACTTC
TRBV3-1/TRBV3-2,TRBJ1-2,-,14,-,CASSQGRANYGYTF,TGTGCCAGCAGCCAAGGGAGGGCTAACTATGGCTACACCTTC
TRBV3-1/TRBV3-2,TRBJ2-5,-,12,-,CASSHRQETQYF,TGTGCCAGCAGCCACCGACAAGAGACCCAGTACTTC
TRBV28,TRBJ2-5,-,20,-,CASRRRGFSSPKKMTETQYF,TGTGCCAGCAGGAGAAGGGGCTTTTCCTCTCCCAAGAAAATGACAGAGACCCAGTACTTC
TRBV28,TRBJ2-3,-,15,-,CASSPEMGHTDTQYF,TGTGCCAGCAGTCCCGAGATGGGACACACAGATACGCAGTATTTT
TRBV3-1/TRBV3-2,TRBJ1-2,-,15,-,CASSQGATGPWGYTF,TGTGCCAGCAGCCAAGGGGCAACAGGCCCGTGGGGCTACACCTTC
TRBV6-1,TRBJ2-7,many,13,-,CASSDRAQREQYF,TGTGCCAGCAGTGATCGGGCCCAGCGGGAGCAGTACTTC